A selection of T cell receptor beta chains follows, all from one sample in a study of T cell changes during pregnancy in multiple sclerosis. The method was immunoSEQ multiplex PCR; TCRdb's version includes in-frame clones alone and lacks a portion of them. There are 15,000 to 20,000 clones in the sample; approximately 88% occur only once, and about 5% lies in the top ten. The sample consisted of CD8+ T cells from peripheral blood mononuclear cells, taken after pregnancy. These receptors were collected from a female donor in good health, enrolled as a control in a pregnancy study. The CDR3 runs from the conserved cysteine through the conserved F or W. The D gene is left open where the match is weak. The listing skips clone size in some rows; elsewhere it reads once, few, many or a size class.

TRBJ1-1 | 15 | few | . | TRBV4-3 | CASSQDKGDYTEAFF | TGCGCCAGCAGCCAAGATAAGGGGGATTACACTGAAGCTTTCTTT
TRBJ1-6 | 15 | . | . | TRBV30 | CAWSVLIGGISPLHF | TGTGCCTGGAGTGTACTAATTGGGGGGATTTCACCCCTCCACTTT
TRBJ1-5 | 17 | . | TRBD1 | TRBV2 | CASSEGTGPVGSQPQHF | TGTGCCAGCAGCGAGGGGACAGGGCCAGTTGGATCTCAGCCCCAGCATTTT
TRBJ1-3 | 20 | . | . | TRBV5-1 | CASSYGDFLITPTSGNTIYF | TGCGCCAGCAGCTACGGGGACTTCCTTATTACCCCCACCTCTGGAAACACCATATATTTT
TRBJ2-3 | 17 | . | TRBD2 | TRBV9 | CASSVSGGVTSTDTQYF | TGTGCCAGCAGCGTGAGCGGGGGGGTTACTAGCACAGATACGCAGTATTTT
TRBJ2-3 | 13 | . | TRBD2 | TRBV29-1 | CSVVGGETDTQYF | TGCAGCGTTGTCGGGGGGGAGACAGATACGCAGTATTTT
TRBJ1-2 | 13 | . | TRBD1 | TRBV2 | CASNHRDSLRYTF | TGTGCCAGCAATCACCGGGACAGCCTCCGCTACACCTTC
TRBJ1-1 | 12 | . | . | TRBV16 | CASIQGYTEAFF | TGTGCCAGTATCCAGGGGTACACTGAAGCTTTCTTT
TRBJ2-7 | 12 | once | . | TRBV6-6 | CASSPTYYEQYF | TGTGCCAGCAGCCCGACTTACTACGAGCAGTACTTC
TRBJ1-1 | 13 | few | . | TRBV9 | CASTTGLGTEAFF | TGTGCCAGCACCACAGGGTTAGGGACTGAAGCTTTCTTT
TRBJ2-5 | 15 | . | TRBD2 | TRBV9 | CASSVGGGGEETQYF | TGTGCCAGCAGCGTAGGTGGCGGGGGGGAAGAGACCCAGTACTTC
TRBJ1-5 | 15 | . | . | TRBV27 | CASSLVAGSNQPQHF | TGTGCCAGCAGTCTAGTGGCAGGGAGCAATCAGCCCCAGCATTTT
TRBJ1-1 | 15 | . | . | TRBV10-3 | CAISESSGFGTEAFF | TGTGCCATCAGTGAGTCATCAGGGTTTGGCACTGAAGCTTTCTTT
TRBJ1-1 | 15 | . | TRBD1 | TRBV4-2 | CANRLGTGVNTEAFF | TGTGCCAACAGACTTGGGACAGGCGTGAACACTGAAGCTTTCTTT
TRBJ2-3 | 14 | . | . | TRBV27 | CASRGGGGTDTQYF | TGTGCCAGCCGAGGGGGAGGGGGCACAGATACGCAGTATTTT
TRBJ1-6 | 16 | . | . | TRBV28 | CASSLQADSYNSPLHF | TGTGCCAGCAGTTTACAAGCGGACTCCTATAATTCACCCCTCCACTTT
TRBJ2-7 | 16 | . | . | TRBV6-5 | CASSYGSPQGPVEQYF | TGTGCCAGCAGTTATGGTTCCCCCCAGGGGCCGGTCGAGCAGTACTTC
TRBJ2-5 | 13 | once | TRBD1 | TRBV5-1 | CASSGDSRETQYF | TGCGCCAGCAGCGGGGACAGTAGGGAGACCCAGTACTTC
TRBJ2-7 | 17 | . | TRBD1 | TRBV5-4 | CASSPRTGGVVSYEQYF | TGTGCCAGCAGCCCTCGGACAGGGGGGGTAGTGTCCTACGAGCAGTACTTC
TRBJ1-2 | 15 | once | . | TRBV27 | CASSSNFDRSYGYTF | TGTGCCAGCAGTTCCAATTTCGACAGGTCTTATGGCTACACCTTC
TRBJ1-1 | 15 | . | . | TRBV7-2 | CASSLPGVQNTEAFF | TGTGCCAGCAGCTTACCCGGGGTTCAGAACACTGAAGCTTTCTTT
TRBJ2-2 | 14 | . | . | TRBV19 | CASRAGLNTGELFF | TGTGCCAGTAGGGCAGGACTGAACACCGGGGAGCTGTTTTTT
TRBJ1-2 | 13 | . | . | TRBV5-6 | CASSVASNYGYTF | TGTGCCAGCAGCGTGGCTTCTAACTATGGCTACACCTTC
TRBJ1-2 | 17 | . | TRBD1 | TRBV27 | CASSSGTGPTYNYGYTF | TGTGCCAGCAGTTCCGGGACAGGTCCGACATACAACTATGGCTACACCTTC
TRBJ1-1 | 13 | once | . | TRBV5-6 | CASRRGGDTEAFF | TGTGCCAGCAGGAGAGGGGGGGACACTGAAGCTTTCTTT
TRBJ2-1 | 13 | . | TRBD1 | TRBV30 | CAWSLGGPSEQFF | TGTGCCTGGAGTTTAGGGGGCCCGTCTGAGCAGTTCTTC
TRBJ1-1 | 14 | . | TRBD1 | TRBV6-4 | CASSATGGDTEAFF | TGTGCCAGCAGTGCTACAGGGGGGGACACTGAAGCTTTCTTT
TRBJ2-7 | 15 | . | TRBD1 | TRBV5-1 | CASSFETGTSYEQYF | TGCGCCAGCAGCTTCGAGACAGGGACCTCCTACGAGCAGTACTTC
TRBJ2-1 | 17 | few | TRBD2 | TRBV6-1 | CASSGLAGGQDGHEQFF | TGTGCCAGCAGTGGACTAGCGGGGGGTCAAGACGGCCATGAGCAGTTCTTC
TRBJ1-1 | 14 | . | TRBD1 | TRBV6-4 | CASSDEGGRGEAFF | TGTGCCAGCAGTGACGAAGGGGGCCGGGGGGAAGCTTTCTTT
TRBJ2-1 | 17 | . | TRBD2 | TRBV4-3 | CASSQDTSGVSYNEQFF | TGCGCCAGCAGCCAAGATACTAGCGGGGTATCCTACAATGAGCAGTTCTTC
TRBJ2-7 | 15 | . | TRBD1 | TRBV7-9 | CASSSGQGASYEQYF | TGTGCCAGCAGCTCGGGACAGGGGGCAAGCTACGAGCAGTACTTC
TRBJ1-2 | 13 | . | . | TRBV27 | CASSPGRNYGYTF | TGTGCCAGCAGTCCAGGGAGGAACTATGGCTACACCTTC
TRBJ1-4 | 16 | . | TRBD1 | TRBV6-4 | CASSEYPGQANEKLFF | TGTGCCAGCAGTGAATATCCGGGACAGGCGAATGAAAAACTGTTTTTT
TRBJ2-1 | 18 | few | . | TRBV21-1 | CASSKVRAGPVIYNEQFF | TGTGCCAGCAGCAAAGTTCGCGCGGGGCCGGTTATATACAATGAGCAGTTCTTC
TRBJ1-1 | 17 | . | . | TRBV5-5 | CASSRGWWAFLNTEAFF | TGTGCCAGCAGCCGGGGTTGGTGGGCCTTTCTGAACACTGAAGCTTTCTTT
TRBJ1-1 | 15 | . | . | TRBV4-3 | CASSQDAEANTEAFF | TGCGCCAGCAGCCAAGATGCGGAGGCGAACACTGAAGCTTTCTTT
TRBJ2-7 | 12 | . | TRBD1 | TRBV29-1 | CSVRDRAHEQYF | TGCAGCGTGAGAGACAGGGCCCACGAGCAGTACTTC